This TCR gamma chain was obtained from a study of Vδ1+ human thymocytes. Study-level points and caveats: In the thymus, TRG and TRD repertoires looked highly polyclonal with Gaussian CDR3 lengths.

Germline V gene lookup returns CDR1 VTNTFY and CDR2 YDVSTARD (reference sequence). The J segment lost 10 bases and the V segment lost 5 bases, leaving 8 bases of the junction unmatched. The CDR3 runs 11 residues. RNA was extracted from the cells and then reverse transcribed. CDR3 amplicons came from multiplex PCR with pooled V-gene forward and constant-region reverse primers. TCRdb redid clone calling on the multiplex PCR reads using CATT. Of some 11,000 gamma-chain clones listed, over 40% were seen once; the top ten hold about 2.1%. Comments on this clone: Its target is unknown.

The chain couples TRGV3 to TRGJ1 or TRGJ2. TCRdb carries no J gene annotation; the J gene was assigned here by matching the DNA with germline. Sequencing was performed on Vdelta1+ gamma-delta thymocytes from the thymus. Subset denoted: FACS-sorted CD3+ TCRalphabeta- TCRVdelta1+ TCRVdelta2- thymocytes. The TCR comes from a boy less than two years old who had congenital heart surgery. This CDR3 reads CATWGRLKKLF. The DNA for the CDR3 is TGTGCCACCTGGGGTCGATTGAAGAAACTCTTT.